The rows below give T cell receptor beta chains drawn from one sample of a study of cytomegalovirus exposure and HLA in healthy donors. Repertoires were generated with immunoSEQ multiplex PCR, while TCRdb's copy carries only in-frame clones and drops some. The data hold 200,000 or so clones, with 77% observed a single time. The material sequenced was PBMCs. These TCRs come from a woman younger than 45 in good health and CMV-seropositive. Both conserved end residues are part of each CDR3. D genes are given only for firm matches. Rows may omit the clone size; those that give it use once, few, many or a size class.

D: TRBD1; size: few; V: TRBV6-4; J: TRBJ2-3; CDR3: CASSDSTQGTDTQYF
D: .; size: .; V: TRBV11-2; J: TRBJ2-7; CDR3: CASSFGSYEQYF
D: .; size: .; V: TRBV13; J: TRBJ1-2; CDR3: CASSSQGDYGYTF
D: TRBD1; size: once; V: TRBV9; J: TRBJ1-6; CDR3: CASSARQGKGSPLHF
D: TRBD1; size: .; V: TRBV5-5; J: TRBJ1-2; CDR3: CASSPGGRYGYTF
D: .; size: few; V: TRBV7-3; J: TRBJ2-2; CDR3: CASSPGGAPNTGELFF
D: .; size: .; V: TRBV28; J: TRBJ1-1; CDR3: CASRDTGSHTEAFF
D: TRBD2; size: few; V: TRBV28; J: TRBJ2-6; CDR3: CASSPTRTSKYAGANVLTF
D: TRBD1; size: once; V: TRBV4-3; J: TRBJ1-4; CDR3: CASSPGQPGGEKLFF
D: TRBD1; size: .; V: TRBV9; J: TRBJ1-1; CDR3: CASSVSPGGDTEAFF
D: TRBD2; size: .; V: TRBV6-5; J: TRBJ2-1; CDR3: CASSYGLAGIDEQFF
D: .; size: .; V: TRBV6-6; J: TRBJ2-7; CDR3: CASSFSGAYEQYF
D: .; size: .; V: TRBV15; J: TRBJ2-7; CDR3: CATSRDQSSVTHSEQYF
D: .; size: .; V: TRBV7-9; J: TRBJ1-4; CDR3: CASSLADGFNEKLFF
D: TRBD1; size: .; V: TRBV18; J: TRBJ1-3; CDR3: CASSPTGVGNTIYF
D: .; size: .; V: TRBV7-7; J: TRBJ2-3; CDR3: CASSLGGTDTQYF
D: .; size: .; V: TRBV7-3; J: TRBJ1-1; CDR3: CASNSGGAYAEAFF
D: .; size: .; V: TRBV9; J: TRBJ2-3; CDR3: CASSVGASPTDTQYF
D: TRBD2; size: .; V: TRBV7-2; J: TRBJ2-3; CDR3: CASSSSGRRADTQYF
D: TRBD2; size: once; V: TRBV19; J: TRBJ2-2; CDR3: CASRISGVNTGELFF
D: .; size: .; V: TRBV19; J: TRBJ1-5; CDR3: CASSTLGAGEGQPQHF
D: TRBD1; size: .; V: TRBV30; J: TRBJ1-1; CDR3: CAWSRDSGTEAFF
D: TRBD2; size: .; V: TRBV4-2; J: TRBJ2-1; CDR3: CASSQDVVWTSGNEQFF
D: TRBD2; size: .; V: TRBV5-1; J: TRBJ2-1; CDR3: CASSLDPSGGYNEQFF
D: TRBD1; size: .; V: TRBV18; J: TRBJ2-3; CDR3: CASSPHLQGESTDTQYF
D: .; size: once; V: TRBV5-6; J: TRBJ1-5; CDR3: CASSRRGVSNQPQHF
D: TRBD2; size: few; V: TRBV13; J: TRBJ2-1; CDR3: CASSSAGGPVRGEQFF
D: .; size: once; V: TRBV20-1; J: TRBJ1-1; CDR3: CSAKGLAEAFF
D: TRBD2; size: .; V: TRBV19; J: TRBJ2-5; CDR3: CASSTNPGTSGVRGKETQYF
D: .; size: .; V: TRBV19; J: TRBJ1-2; CDR3: CASSIGLVGERLYGYTF
D: .; size: .; V: TRBV30; J: TRBJ1-4; CDR3: CAWSTSGLINEKLFF
D: TRBD2; size: .; V: TRBV2; J: TRBJ2-7; CDR3: CASSSSGRSQEQYF
D: .; size: .; V: TRBV12-5; J: TRBJ2-1; CDR3: CASGLTVSSYNEQFF
D: TRBD1; size: once; V: TRBV30; J: TRBJ1-1; CDR3: CAWGTGINTEAFF
D: .; size: once; V: TRBV11-3; J: TRBJ1-6; CDR3: CASTRDSPLHF
D: .; size: .; V: TRBV7-2; J: TRBJ1-5; CDR3: CASSSPPGRGGAQPQHF
D: .; size: .; V: TRBV6-5; J: TRBJ2-2; CDR3: CASRFLSGAGELFF
D: TRBD1; size: few; V: TRBV6-5; J: TRBJ1-2; CDR3: CASRDTGGDGYTF
D: TRBD2; size: .; V: TRBV27; J: TRBJ2-1; CDR3: CASSLTSGSRFF
D: TRBD2; size: .; V: TRBV4-1; J: TRBJ2-7; CDR3: CASSHLGLAEQYF
D: .; size: .; V: TRBV5-1; J: .; CDR3: CASSLVGGSYEQYF
D: .; size: few; V: TRBV29-1; J: TRBJ2-7; CDR3: CSVYGTHTYEQYF
D: TRBD2; size: .; V: TRBV30; J: TRBJ2-4; CDR3: CAWNWGASGGFKNIQYF
D: .; size: .; V: TRBV7-9; J: TRBJ1-1; CDR3: CASSTWTENTEAFF
D: TRBD1; size: few; V: TRBV7-2; J: TRBJ1-2; CDR3: CASSEQQGSHYGYTF
D: TRBD1; size: .; V: TRBV5-6; J: TRBJ2-7; CDR3: CASSLGQVSSYEQYF
D: .; size: .; V: TRBV27; J: TRBJ2-7; CDR3: CASPGKTYEQYF
D: TRBD2; size: .; V: TRBV4-3; J: TRBJ2-1; CDR3: CVSSRVAGGLYNEQFF
D: .; size: .; V: TRBV6-6; J: TRBJ2-7; CDR3: CASSYLPTGLTAEQYF
D: .; size: .; V: TRBV7-2; J: TRBJ1-1; CDR3: CASSLLRATEAFF
D: .; size: .; V: TRBV30; J: TRBJ1-3; CDR3: CAWSVVRVSGNTIYF
D: TRBD2; size: once; V: TRBV9; J: TRBJ2-2; CDR3: CASSQNSGGDVGELFF
D: .; size: .; V: TRBV30; J: TRBJ1-2; CDR3: CAWSVLQGRDYGYTF
D: .; size: .; V: TRBV30; J: TRBJ2-2; CDR3: CAWSVGSKTGELFF
D: .; size: .; V: TRBV4-1; J: TRBJ1-5; CDR3: CASSQGSRGGRGQPQHF
D: .; size: .; V: TRBV6-5; J: TRBJ2-7; CDR3: CASSYSAGAIQQYF
D: .; size: .; V: TRBV10-3; J: TRBJ1-6; CDR3: CATVRGNNSPLHF
D: TRBD2; size: .; V: TRBV5-1; J: TRBJ2-3; CDR3: CASSPAGGDTQYF
D: .; size: .; V: TRBV7-2; J: TRBJ1-1; CDR3: CASRNIQGQAFF
D: .; size: .; V: TRBV11-2; J: TRBJ2-1; CDR3: CASSLNRVIKNEQFF